The entry below gives a single T cell receptor (beta chain) sequence along with its context. Under the authors' procedure: Amplification of reference gene primers provided the estimated nucleated cell counts. Profiled with immunoSEQ multiplex PCR; TCRdb holds only in-frame clones, not every one. V, J and clone size are taken as reported in that table, and D and trimming were inferred from the DNA itself. The sample holds 160,000 or so clones, approximately 83% seen once. This sample stems from a study of blood T cell repertoires in COVID-19. Study summary: Sites across the United States, Italy and Spain contributed samples from acute and convalescent COVID-19. PBMCs, B-cell-depleted T cells, or T cells provided the cDNA or gDNA that made up the material.

V lost 0 bases and J lost 3; bases outside the gene matches: 4. The CDR3 length is 15 residues. CDR1 is LGHNA and CDR2 is YNFKEQ in the germline V gene. The sequence came from a human donor in a cohort sampled during active COVID-19. Sample: peripheral blood. The chain has TRBV4-2 and TRBJ2-7, with 8 positions matching TRBD2. The CDR3 DNA sequence: TGTGCCAGCAGCCAAGATCTAAGCGGGAGCTACGAGCAGTACTTC. The encoded protein is CASSQDLSGSYEQYF.